A single sample is the source of the 2 T cell receptor beta chains below, sequenced in a study of post-analysis software for immune sequencing data. Study conclusions and caveats: Five TRBV segments occurring more often in patients than controls included TRBV5-6, TRBV5-1 and TRBV20-1.

Carried by the TCR beta cDNA libraries were unique molecular identifiers. MiXCR was run by TCRdb on the PCR reads, yielding one entry per CDR3 protein. The sample lists roughly 800,000 distinct CDR3 sequences; roughly 29% were seen once. The antigens of these receptors remain unknown. The sample consisted of blood. These receptors were obtained from a girl between 10 and 17 years old with multiple sclerosis.

This clonotype was observed a few times. The chain combines TRBV20-1 with TRBJ2-5; the D gene could be TRBD1 or TRBD2 (6 bases each). The V end was cut by 0 bases, the J end by 5 bases, with 22 bases between. Germline V gives CDR1 DFQATT, CDR2 SNEGSKA (reference sequence). The length of the CDR3 is 17 residues. The CDR3 sequence is CSARDWSGGPDRETQYF. CDR3 DNA sequence: TGCAGTGCTAGAGATTGGTCCGGGGGCCCAGACAGGGAGACCCAGTACTTC.

This clonotype has a count of ten or more. The gene calls are TRBV18 and TRBJ2-3; 9 bases are shared with TRBD2. Germline trimming cut 4 bases from V and 1 base from J; bases unmatched to any gene: 3. CDR3 size: 15 residues. Germline-derived CDR1 and CDR2 are KGHSH and LQKENI. The CDR3 nucleotides read TGTGCCAGCTCACTAAGGACTAGCGGCACAGATACGCAGTATTTT. Its translation: CASSLRTSGTDTQYF.